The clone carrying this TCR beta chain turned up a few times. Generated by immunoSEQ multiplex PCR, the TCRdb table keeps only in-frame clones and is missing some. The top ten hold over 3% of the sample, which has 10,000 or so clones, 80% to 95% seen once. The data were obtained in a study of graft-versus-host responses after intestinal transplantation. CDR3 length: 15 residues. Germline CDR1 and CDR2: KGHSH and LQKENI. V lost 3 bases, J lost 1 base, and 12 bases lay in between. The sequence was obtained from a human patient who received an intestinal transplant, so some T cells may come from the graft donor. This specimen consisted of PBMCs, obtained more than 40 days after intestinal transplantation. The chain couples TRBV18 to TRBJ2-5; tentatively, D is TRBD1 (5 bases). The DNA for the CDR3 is TGTGCCAGCTCACCTCGGACAACTCGCCAAGAGACCCAGTACTTC. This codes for CASSPRTTRQETQYF.